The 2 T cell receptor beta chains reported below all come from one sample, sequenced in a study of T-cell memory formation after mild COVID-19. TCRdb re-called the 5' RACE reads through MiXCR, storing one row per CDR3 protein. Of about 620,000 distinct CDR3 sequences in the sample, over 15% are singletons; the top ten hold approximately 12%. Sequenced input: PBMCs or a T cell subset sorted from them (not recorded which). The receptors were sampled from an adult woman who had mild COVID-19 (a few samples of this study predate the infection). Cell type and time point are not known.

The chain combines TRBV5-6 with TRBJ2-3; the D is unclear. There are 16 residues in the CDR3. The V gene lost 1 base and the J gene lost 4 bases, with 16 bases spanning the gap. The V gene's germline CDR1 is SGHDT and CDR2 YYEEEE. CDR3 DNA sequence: TGTGCCAGCAGCTTGTATCTAACCCCCACGCCAGATACGCAGTATTTT. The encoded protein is CASSLYLTPTPDTQYF.

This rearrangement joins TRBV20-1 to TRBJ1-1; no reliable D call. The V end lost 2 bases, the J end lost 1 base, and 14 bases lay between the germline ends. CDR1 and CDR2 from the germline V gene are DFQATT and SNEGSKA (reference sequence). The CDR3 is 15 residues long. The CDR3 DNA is TGCAGTGCTAGACCCGTCTGGACGGAGAACACTGAAGCTTTCTTT. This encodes CSARPVWTENTEAFF.